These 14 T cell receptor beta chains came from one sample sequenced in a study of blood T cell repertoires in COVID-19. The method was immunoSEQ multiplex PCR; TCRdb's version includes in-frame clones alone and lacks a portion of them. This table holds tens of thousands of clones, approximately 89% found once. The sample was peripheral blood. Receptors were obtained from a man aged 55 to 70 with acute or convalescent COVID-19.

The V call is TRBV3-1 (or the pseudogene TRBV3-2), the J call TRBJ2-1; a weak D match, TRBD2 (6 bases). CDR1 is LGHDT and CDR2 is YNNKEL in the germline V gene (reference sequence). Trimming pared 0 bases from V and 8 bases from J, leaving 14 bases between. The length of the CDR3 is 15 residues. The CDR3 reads CASSQDLDGRDEQFF. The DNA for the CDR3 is TGTGCCAGCAGCCAAGATTTGGACGGGAGAGATGAGCAGTTCTTC.

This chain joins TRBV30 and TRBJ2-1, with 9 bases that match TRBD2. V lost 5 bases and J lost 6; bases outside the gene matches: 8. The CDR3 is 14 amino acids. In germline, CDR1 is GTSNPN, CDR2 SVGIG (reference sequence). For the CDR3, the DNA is TGTGCCTGGGGGGCCGGACTAGCGATCAATGAGCAGTTCTTC. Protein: CAWGAGLAINEQFF.

The CDR3 loop is CASSRRDRGLAEPYEQYV. The CDR3 DNA reads TGTGCCAGCAGCCGTCGGGACCGCGGACTAGCTGAGCCTTACGAGCAGTACGTC. The rearrangement uses TRBV11-2 and TRBJ2-7; 8 positions match TRBD2. CDR3 length: 18 residues. The germline V gene encodes CDR1 SGHAT and CDR2 FQNNGV. J lost 4 bases, V lost 5 bases, and 19 bases had no gene match.

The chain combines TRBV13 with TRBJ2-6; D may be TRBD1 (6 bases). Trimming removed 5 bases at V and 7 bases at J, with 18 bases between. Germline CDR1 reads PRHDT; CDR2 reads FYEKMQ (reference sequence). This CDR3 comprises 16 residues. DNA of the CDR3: TGTGCCAGCAGCCCCAGACAGGCCTCTGTTGCCAACGTCCTGACTTTC. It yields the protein CASSPRQASVANVLTF. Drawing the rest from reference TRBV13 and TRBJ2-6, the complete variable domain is AAGVIQSPRHLIKEKRETATLKCYPIPRHDTVYWYQQGPGQDPQFLISFYEKMQSDKGSIPDRFSAQQFSDYHSELNMSSLELGDSALYFCASSPRQASVANVLTFGAGSRLTVL.

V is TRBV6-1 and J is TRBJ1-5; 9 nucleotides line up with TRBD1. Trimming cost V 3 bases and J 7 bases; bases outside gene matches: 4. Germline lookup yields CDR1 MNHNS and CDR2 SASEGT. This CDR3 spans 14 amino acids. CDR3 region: CASSDYRGQQPQHF. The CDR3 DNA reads TGTGCCAGCAGTGATTACAGGGGGCAGCAGCCCCAGCATTTT.

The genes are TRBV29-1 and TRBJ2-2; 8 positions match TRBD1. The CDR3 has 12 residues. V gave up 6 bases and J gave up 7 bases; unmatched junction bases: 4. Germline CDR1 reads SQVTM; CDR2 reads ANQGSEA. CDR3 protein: CSVGQGSGELFF. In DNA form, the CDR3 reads TGCAGCGTAGGACAGGGTAGCGGGGAGCTGTTTTTT.

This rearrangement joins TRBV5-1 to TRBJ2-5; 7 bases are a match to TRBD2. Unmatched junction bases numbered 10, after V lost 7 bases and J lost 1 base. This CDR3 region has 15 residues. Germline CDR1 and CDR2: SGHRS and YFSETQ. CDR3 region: CASATVAGIQETQYF. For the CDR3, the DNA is TGCGCCAGCGCTACGGTAGCGGGTATCCAAGAGACCCAGTACTTC.

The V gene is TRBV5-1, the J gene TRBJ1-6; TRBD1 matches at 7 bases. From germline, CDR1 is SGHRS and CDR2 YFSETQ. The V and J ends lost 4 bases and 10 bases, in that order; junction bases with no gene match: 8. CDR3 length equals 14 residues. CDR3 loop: CASSRDRDGSPLHF. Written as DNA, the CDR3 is TGCGCCAGCAGCCGCGACAGGGATGGATCACCCCTCCACTTT. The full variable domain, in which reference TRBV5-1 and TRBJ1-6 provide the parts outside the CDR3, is KAGVTQTPRYLIKTRGQQVTLSCSPISGHRSVSWYQQTPGQGLQFLFEYFSETQRNKGNFPGRFSGRQFSNSRSEMNVSTLELGDSALYLCASSRDRDGSPLHFGNGTRLTVT.

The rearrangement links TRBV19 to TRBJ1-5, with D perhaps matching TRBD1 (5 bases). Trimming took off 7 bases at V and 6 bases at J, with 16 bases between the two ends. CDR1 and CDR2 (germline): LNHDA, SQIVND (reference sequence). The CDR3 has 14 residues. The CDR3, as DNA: TGTGCCAGTAAGGACATAGAGGGAGGTCAGCCCCAGCATTTT. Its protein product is CASKDIEGGQPQHF.

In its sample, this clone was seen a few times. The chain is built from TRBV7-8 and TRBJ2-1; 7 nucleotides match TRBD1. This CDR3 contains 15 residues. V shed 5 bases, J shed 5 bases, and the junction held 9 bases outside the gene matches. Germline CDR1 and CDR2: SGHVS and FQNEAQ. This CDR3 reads CASSPEGQFDNEQFF. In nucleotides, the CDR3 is TGTGCCAGCAGCCCAGAGGGACAGTTCGACAATGAGCAGTTCTTC. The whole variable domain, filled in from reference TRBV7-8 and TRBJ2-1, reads GAGVSQSPRYKVAKRGQDVALRCDPISGHVSLFWYQQALGQGPEFLTYFQNEAQLDKSGLPSDRFFAERPEGSVSTLKIQRTQQEDSAVYLCASSPEGQFDNEQFFGPGTRLTVL.

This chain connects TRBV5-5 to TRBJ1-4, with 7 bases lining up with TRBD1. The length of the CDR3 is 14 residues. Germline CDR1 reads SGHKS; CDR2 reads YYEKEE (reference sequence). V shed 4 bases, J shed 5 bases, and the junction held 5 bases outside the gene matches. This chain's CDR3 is CASSKGTENEKLFF. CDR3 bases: TGTGCCAGCAGCAAAGGGACAGAGAATGAAAAACTGTTTTTT.

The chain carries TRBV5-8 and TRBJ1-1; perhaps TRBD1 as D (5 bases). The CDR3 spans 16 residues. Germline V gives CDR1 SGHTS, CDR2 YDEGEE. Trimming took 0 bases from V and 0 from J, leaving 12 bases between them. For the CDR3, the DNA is TGTGCCAGCAGCTTGGGCAACAGGCTCATGAACACTGAAGCTTTCTTT. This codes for CASSLGNRLMNTEAFF. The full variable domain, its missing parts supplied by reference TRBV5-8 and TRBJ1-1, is EAGVTQSPTHLIKTRGQQATLRCSPISGHTSVYWYQQALGLGLQFLLWYDEGEERNRGNFPPRFSGRQFPNYSSELNVNALELEDSALYLCASSLGNRLMNTEAFFGQGTRLTVV.

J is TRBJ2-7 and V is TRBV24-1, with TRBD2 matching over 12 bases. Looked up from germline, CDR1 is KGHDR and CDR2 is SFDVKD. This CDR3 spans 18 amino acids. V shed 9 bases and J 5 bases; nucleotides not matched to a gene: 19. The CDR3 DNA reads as TGTGCCACCCCGACCCTAGAAAGACTAGCGGGAGTTCTTGACGAGCAGTACGTC. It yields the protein CATPTLERLAGVLDEQYV.

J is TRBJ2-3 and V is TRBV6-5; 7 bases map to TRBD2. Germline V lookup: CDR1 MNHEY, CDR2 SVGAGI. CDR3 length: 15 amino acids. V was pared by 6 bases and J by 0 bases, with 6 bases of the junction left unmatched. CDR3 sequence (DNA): TGTGCCAGCAGCCGGGCTAGCGGTAGCACAGATACGCAGTATTTT. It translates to CASSRASGSTDTQYF.